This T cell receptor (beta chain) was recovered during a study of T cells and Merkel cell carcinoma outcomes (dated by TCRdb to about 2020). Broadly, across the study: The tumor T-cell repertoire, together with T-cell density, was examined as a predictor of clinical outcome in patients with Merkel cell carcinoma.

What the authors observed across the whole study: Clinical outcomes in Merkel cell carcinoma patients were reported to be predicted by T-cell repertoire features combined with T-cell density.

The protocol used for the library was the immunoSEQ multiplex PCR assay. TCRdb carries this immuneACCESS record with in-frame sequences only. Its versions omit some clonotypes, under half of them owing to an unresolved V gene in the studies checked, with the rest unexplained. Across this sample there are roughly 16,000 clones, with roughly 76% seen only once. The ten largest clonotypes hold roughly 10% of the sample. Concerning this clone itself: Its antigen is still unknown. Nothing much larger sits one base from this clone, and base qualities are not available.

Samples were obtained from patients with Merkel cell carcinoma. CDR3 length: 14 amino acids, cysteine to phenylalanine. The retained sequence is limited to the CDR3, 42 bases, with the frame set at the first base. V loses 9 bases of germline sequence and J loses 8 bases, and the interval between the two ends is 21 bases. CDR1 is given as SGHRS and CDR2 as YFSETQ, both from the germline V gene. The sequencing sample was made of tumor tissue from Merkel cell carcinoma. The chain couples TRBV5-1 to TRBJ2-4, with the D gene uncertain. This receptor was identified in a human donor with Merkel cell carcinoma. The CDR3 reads CATSTTVGADIQYF. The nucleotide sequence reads TGCGCCACCTCGACGACTGTGGGTGCAGACATTCAGTACTTC.